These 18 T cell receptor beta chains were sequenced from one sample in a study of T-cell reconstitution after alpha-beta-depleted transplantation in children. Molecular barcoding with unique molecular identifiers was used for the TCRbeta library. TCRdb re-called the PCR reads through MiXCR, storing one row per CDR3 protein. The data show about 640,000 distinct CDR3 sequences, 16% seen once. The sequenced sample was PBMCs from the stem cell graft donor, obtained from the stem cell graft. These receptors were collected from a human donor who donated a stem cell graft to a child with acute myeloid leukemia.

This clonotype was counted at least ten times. The CDR3 DNA reads as TGCAGTGCTAGGACCGGGGCAGCCGACTACGAGCAGTACGTC. It yields the protein CSARTGAADYEQYV. The chain employs TRBV20-1 and TRBJ2-7, with D perhaps matching TRBD1 or TRBD2 (5 bases each). This CDR3 is built from 14 residues. Germline-derived CDR1 and CDR2 are DFQATT and SNEGSKA (reference sequence). The V end was cut by 3 bases, the J end by 3 bases, with 15 bases between.

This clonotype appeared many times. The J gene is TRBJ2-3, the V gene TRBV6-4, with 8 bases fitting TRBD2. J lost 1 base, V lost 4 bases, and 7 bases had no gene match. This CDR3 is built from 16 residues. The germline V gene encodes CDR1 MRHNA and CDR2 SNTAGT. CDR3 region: CASSGNTGGGTDTQYF. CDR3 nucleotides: TGTGCCAGCAGTGGAAACACCGGGGGGGGCACAGATACGCAGTATTTT.

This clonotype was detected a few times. The CDR3 bases are TGTGCCAGCAGCGTAGAGGGTAGGGGTCCGAACACCGGGGAGCTGTTTTTT. Amino acids: CASSVEGRGPNTGELFF. The chain uses TRBV9 and TRBJ2-2; D might be TRBD1 (5 bases). CDR3 length: 17 amino acids. The germline CDR1 and CDR2 sequences are SGDLS and YYNGEE. The germline V and J ends were trimmed by 0 bases and 0 bases, with 12 bases remaining between them.

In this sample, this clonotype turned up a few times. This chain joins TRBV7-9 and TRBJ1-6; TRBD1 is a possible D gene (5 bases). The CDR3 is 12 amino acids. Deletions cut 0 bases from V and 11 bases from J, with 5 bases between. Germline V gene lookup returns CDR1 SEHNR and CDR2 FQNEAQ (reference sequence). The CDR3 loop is CASSLAGAPLHF. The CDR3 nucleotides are TGTGCCAGCAGCTTAGCAGGGGCACCCCTCCACTTT.

DNA of the CDR3: TGTGCCAGCAGCTTAGTAACCCGCGAGCAGTACTTC. Translation: CASSLVTREQYF. J is TRBJ2-7 and V is TRBV7-2; D unresolved. Looked up from germline, CDR1 is SGHTA and CDR2 is FQGNSA. This CDR3 is built from 12 residues. Between the trimmed V and J ends, which lost 1 base and 6 bases, there was a span of 7 bases.

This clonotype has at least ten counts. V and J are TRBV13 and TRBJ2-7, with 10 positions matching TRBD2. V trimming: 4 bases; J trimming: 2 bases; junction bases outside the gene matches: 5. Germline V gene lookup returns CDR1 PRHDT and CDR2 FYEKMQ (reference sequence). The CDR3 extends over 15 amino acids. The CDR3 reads CASSSTSGRPYEQYF. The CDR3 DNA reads TGTGCCAGCAGCTCGACTAGCGGGCGACCCTACGAGCAGTACTTC.

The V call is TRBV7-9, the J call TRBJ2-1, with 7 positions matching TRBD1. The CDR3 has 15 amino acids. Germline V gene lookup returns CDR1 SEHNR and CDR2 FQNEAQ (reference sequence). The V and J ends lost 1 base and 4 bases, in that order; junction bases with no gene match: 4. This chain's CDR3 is CASSLGQGIYNEQFF. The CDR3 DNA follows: TGTGCCAGCAGCTTAGGACAGGGCATTTACAATGAGCAGTTCTTC.

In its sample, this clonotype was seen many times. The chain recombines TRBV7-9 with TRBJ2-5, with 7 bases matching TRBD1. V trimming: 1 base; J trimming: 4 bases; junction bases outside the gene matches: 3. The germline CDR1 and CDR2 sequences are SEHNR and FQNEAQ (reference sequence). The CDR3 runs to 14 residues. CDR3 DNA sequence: TGTGCCAGCAGCTTAGTAGGGGGCAGAGAGACCCAGTACTTC. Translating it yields CASSLVGGRETQYF.

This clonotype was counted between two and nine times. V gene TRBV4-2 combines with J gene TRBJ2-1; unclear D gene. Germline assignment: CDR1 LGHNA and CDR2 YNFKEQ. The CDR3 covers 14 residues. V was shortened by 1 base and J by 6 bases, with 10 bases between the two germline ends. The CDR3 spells CASSQVDSRNEQFF. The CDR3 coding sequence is TGTGCCAGCAGCCAAGTCGACTCCCGCAATGAGCAGTTCTTC.

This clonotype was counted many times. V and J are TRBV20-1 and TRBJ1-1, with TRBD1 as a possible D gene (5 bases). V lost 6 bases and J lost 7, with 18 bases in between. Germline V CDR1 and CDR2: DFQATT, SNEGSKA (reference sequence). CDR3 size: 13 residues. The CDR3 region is CSAVDTTNLEAFF. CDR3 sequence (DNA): TGCAGTGCCGTGGACACGACGAACCTTGAAGCTTTCTTT.

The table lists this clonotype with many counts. In nucleotides, the CDR3 is TGTGCCAGCAGCCGGGGAGTCGTCGGCAACACCGGGGAGCTGTTTTTT. Translating gives CASSRGVVGNTGELFF. The rearrangement uses TRBV5-6 and TRBJ2-2; TRBD2 might be the D (5 bases). The CDR3 is 16 residues long. Germline lookup yields CDR1 SGHDT and CDR2 YYEEEE. With 4 bases removed from V and 2 bases from J, the gap between germline ends came to 15 bases.

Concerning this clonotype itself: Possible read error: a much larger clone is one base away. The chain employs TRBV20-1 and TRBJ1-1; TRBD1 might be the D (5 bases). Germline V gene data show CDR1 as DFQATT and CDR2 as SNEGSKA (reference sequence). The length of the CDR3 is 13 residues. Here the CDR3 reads CSASGGAGTEGFF. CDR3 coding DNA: TGCAGTGCTAGCGGCGGGGCGGGCACTGAAGGTTTCTTT.

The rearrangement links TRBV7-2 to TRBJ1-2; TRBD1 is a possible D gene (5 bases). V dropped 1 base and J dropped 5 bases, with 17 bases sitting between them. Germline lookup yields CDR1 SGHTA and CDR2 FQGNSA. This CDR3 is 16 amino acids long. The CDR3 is CASSLVVGAGVYGYTF. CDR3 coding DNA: TGTGCCAGCAGCTTAGTTGTGGGTGCGGGGGTATATGGCTACACCTTC.

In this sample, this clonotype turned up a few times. Here the CDR3 DNA reads TGCAGTGCTTCGGGGGGGATACGGGGAAAACTGTTTTTT. Its protein product is CSASGGIRGKLFF. The rearrangement links TRBV20-1 to TRBJ1-4; D perhaps matches TRBD1 (5 bases). Trimming left V 5 bases short and J 10 bases short, with 17 bases between. The CDR3 totals 13 residues. The germline CDR1 and CDR2 sequences are DFQATT and SNEGSKA (reference sequence).

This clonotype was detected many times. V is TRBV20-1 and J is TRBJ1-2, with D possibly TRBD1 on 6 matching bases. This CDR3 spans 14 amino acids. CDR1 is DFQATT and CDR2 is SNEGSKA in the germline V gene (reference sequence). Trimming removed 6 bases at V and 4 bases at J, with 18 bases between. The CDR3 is CSACRQVGSYGYTF. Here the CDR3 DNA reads TGCAGTGCCTGTAGACAGGTCGGGAGCTATGGCTACACCTTC.

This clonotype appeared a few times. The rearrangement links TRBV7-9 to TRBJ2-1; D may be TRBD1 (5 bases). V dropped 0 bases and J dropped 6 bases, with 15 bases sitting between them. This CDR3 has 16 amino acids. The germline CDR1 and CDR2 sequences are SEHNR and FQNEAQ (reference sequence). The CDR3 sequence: CASSLASGTGANEQFF. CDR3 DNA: TGTGCCAGCAGCTTAGCGTCAGGAACTGGGGCCAATGAGCAGTTCTTC.

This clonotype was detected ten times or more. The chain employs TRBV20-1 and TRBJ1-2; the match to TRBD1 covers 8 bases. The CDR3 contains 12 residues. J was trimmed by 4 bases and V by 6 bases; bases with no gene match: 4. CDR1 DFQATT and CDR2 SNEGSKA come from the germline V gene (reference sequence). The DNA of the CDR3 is TGCAGTGCGAAGACAGGGGTCTATGGCTACACCTTC. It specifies CSAKTGVYGYTF.

This CDR3 is CASSLSTPSNYGYTF. The CDR3 bases are TGTGCCAGCTCACTTTCTACACCCTCTAACTATGGCTACACCTTC. The chain uses TRBV18 and TRBJ1-2; D is ambiguous. Per germline, CDR1 KGHSH and CDR2 LQKENI. The V gene lost 4 bases and the J gene lost 0 bases, with 12 bases spanning the gap. The CDR3 length is 15 residues.